The rows below give T cell receptor beta chains drawn from one sample of a study of blood T cell repertoires in COVID-19. Sequencing was performed with immunoSEQ multiplex PCR; in TCRdb, only in-frame clones are kept and a portion is missing. The table records 200,000 to 250,000 clones, approximately 80% of them present only once. The material sequenced was PBMCs or T cells enriched from blood (not recorded which). The receptors come from a woman in her thirties or forties with acute COVID-19. Each CDR3 is given with its conserved first and last residue. Fields, in order: V gene, J gene, D gene, clone size, CDR3 DNA, CDR3 protein. The D gene is left open where the match is weak. The size entry is marked missing in some rows and otherwise reads once, few, many or a size class.

TRBV12-3/TRBV12-4,TRBJ2-1,.,.,TGTGCCAGCATCCTAGGAGCGAACCATGAGCAGTTCTTC,CASILGANHEQFF
TRBV5-4,TRBJ2-3,TRBD2,.,TGTGCCAGCAGCTTAGCGGGAACCACAGATACGCAGTATTTT,CASSLAGTTDTQYF
TRBV9,TRBJ2-3,TRBD2,.,TGTGCCAGCAGCGTTAGCGGGAGGCCATCAGATACGCAGTATTTT,CASSVSGRPSDTQYF
TRBV11-2,TRBJ2-1,TRBD2,.,TGTGCCAGCAGCTTGAATGTCCTAGCGGGGACCAATGAGCAGTTCTTC,CASSLNVLAGTNEQFF
TRBV30,TRBJ1-1,.,.,TGTGCCTGCCCTCAGGGGACGAACACTGAAGCTTTCTTT,CACPQGTNTEAFF
TRBV2,TRBJ1-5,TRBD1,.,TGTGCCAGCAGCAGACAGGGAAATCAGCCCCAGCATTTT,CASSRQGNQPQHF
TRBV28,TRBJ1-2,TRBD1,.,TGTGCCAGCAGTTCGCATGGACAGGGGGCGTCGGGCTACACCTTC,CASSSHGQGASGYTF
TRBV5-1,TRBJ1-2,.,.,TGCGCCAGCAGCTTTGAGGGTGGCGGCTACACCTTC,CASSFEGGGYTF
TRBV7-9,TRBJ1-4,.,.,TGTGCCAGCAGCTTAGCTGAGGGCAAAAATGAAAAACTGTTTTTT,CASSLAEGKNEKLFF
TRBV19,TRBJ1-6,.,few,TGTGCCAGTAGTATCGGTCGAAATTCACCCCTCCACTTT,CASSIGRNSPLHF
TRBV9,TRBJ2-3,TRBD2,.,TGTGCCAGCAGCGTTGCCCCCTCTAGCGGTTCCGTAAATACGCAGTATTTT,CASSVAPSSGSVNTQYF
TRBV5-4,TRBJ2-2,TRBD2,.,TGTGCCAGCAGCGAGGGGGGACTAGCGGGAACCGGGGAGCTGTTTTTT,CASSEGGLAGTGELFF
TRBV19,TRBJ2-3,.,once,TGTGCCAGTAGGAAGGGACAACTTGATACGCAGTATTTT,CASRKGQLDTQYF
TRBV29-1,TRBJ2-5,.,.,TGCAGCGTTGAAGTCGCCGGTCGGGTGGAGACCCAGTACTTC,CSVEVAGRVETQYF
TRBV30,TRBJ2-7,TRBD1,.,TGTGCCTGGACACCGGGACAGGGGGCCTACGAGCAGTACTTC,CAWTPGQGAYEQYF
TRBV4-1,TRBJ1-2,.,.,TGCGCCAGCAGCCAAGTGGGGGCTCTGAGCCTATATGGCTACACCTTC,CASSQVGALSLYGYTF
TRBV28,TRBJ2-7,.,.,TGTGCCAGCGGGAGATCCTACGAGCAGTACTTC,CASGRSYEQYF
TRBV19,TRBJ2-7,.,.,TGTGCCAGTAGCCCGAACACCCTAGCAGTCTACGAGCAGTACTTC,CASSPNTLAVYEQYF
TRBV19,TRBJ1-2,TRBD1,.,TGTGCCAGTAGTACGACATTTCGGACAGGCTATGGCTACACCTTC,CASSTTFRTGYGYTF
TRBV9,TRBJ2-3,.,.,TGTGCCAGCAGCGTAGGAGTCCGCGGCCCCACAGATACGCAGTATTTT,CASSVGVRGPTDTQYF
TRBV4-2,TRBJ2-7,.,.,TGTGCCAGCAGCCAAGATCTAGGCCACGAGCAGTACTTC,CASSQDLGHEQYF
TRBV7-6,TRBJ1-1,TRBD1,many,TGTGCCAGCAGCTCGCCGGGACAGGGAATATCTCAGGCTTTCTTT,CASSSPGQGISQAFF
TRBV11-3,TRBJ1-3,TRBD1,.,TGTGCCAGCAGCCAGGTAGGGGAACAGGGGGCGTTTGAAAACACCATATATTTT,CASSQVGEQGAFENTIYF
TRBV10-3,TRBJ2-7,TRBD1,once,TGTGCCATCAGTTCCGGCCCTACAGGGGGCTCCTACGAGCAGTACTTC,CAISSGPTGGSYEQYF
TRBV13,TRBJ2-5,.,.,TGTGCCAGCAGCTTAAGAGGGGGACACCTCCAAGAGACCCAGTACTTC,CASSLRGGHLQETQYF
TRBV4-1,TRBJ2-3,TRBD2,.,TGCGCCAGCAGCCAAGGACTAGCTGCAGATACGCAGTATTTT,CASSQGLAADTQYF